Listed below are T cell receptor beta chains from one sample, sequenced in a study of cytomegalovirus exposure and HLA in healthy donors. Generated by immunoSEQ multiplex PCR, the TCRdb table keeps only in-frame clones and is missing some. The sample lists some 100,000 clones, around 88% seen once, with about 1.8% in the top ten. Sequencing input: PBMCs. These receptors were taken from a man aged 18 to 29 in good health and CMV-seronegative. Both conserved end residues are part of each CDR3. The D gene is left open where the match is weak. A clone size is listed for some rows: how often the clone was seen (once, few, many), or a class if it is expanded.

CASSLALDTGELFF	TGCGCCAGCAGCTTGGCCCTCGACACCGGGGAGCTGTTTTTT	once	TRBJ2-2	-	TRBV5-1
CASRNGDRDAFF	TGTGCCAGTAGGAACGGAGACAGGGATGCTTTCTTT	-	TRBJ1-1	TRBD1	TRBV19
CASSLQGGGYGYTF	TGTGCCAGCAGTTTACAGGGGGGCGGCTATGGCTACACCTTC	few	TRBJ1-2	TRBD1	TRBV6-5
CASSQEVIADYNEQFF	TGCGCCAGCAGCCAAGAGGTTATAGCGGACTACAATGAGCAGTTCTTC	-	TRBJ2-1	-	TRBV4-3
CASSETRGYRDTEAFF	TGTGCCAGTAGTGAGACGAGGGGGTACCGGGACACTGAAGCTTTCTTT	-	TRBJ1-1	-	TRBV19
CASRGTGGGTEAFF	TGCGCCAGCAGGGGGACAGGGGGTGGCACTGAAGCTTTCTTT	-	TRBJ1-1	TRBD1	TRBV5-1
CASGQGLGDNQPQHF	TGTGCCAGCGGACAGGGTTTGGGGGACAATCAGCCCCAGCATTTT	-	TRBJ1-5	TRBD1	TRBV9
CASSEIVREAFF	TGTGCCAGCAGTGAAATAGTACGCGAAGCTTTCTTT	-	TRBJ1-1	-	TRBV2
CASGRIKNIQYF	TGTGCCAGTGGGCGCATCAAAAACATTCAGTACTTC	-	TRBJ2-4	-	TRBV19
CASGVTGAGAFF	TGTGCCAGCGGGGTAACAGGGGCTGGAGCTTTCTTT	-	TRBJ1-1	TRBD1	TRBV6-5
CASTLISGDTDTQYF	TGTGCCAGCACCCTCATCTCGGGGGACACAGATACGCAGTATTTT	few	TRBJ2-3	-	TRBV25-1
CASSLAGEGLYGYTF	TGTGCCAGCAGCTTGGCCGGGGAGGGGCTCTATGGCTACACCTTC	-	TRBJ1-2	-	TRBV5-4
CASSMRGTPDEKLFF	TGTGCCAGCAGCATGCGGGGGACACCTGATGAAAAACTGTTTTTT	-	TRBJ1-4	-	TRBV11-2
CASTKTGNSYEQYF	TGTGCCAGCACCAAGACAGGTAACTCCTACGAGCAGTACTTC	-	TRBJ2-7	-	TRBV28
CASSPRTENTGELFF	TGTGCCAGTAGTCCACGGACAGAGAACACCGGGGAGCTGTTTTTT	-	TRBJ2-2	-	TRBV19
CASSQATGNYGYTF	TGCGCCAGCAGCCAAGCGACAGGGAACTATGGCTACACCTTC	few	TRBJ1-2	TRBD1	TRBV4-3
CASSLASIVSGQETQYF	TGCGCCAGCAGCTTGGCTTCGATCGTGTCAGGTCAAGAGACCCAGTACTTC	-	TRBJ2-5	-	TRBV5-1
CATSRDLVGTGGFSGNTIYF	TGTGCCACCAGCAGAGATTTGGTAGGGACAGGGGGATTCTCTGGAAACACCATATATTTT	-	TRBJ1-3	TRBD1	TRBV15
CASSLGTGTNYGYTF	TGTGCCAGCAGTTTAGGGACAGGAACTAACTATGGCTACACCTTC	-	TRBJ1-2	TRBD1	TRBV27
CASRAGTANEQFF	TGTGCCAGCAGGGCTGGGACAGCCAATGAGCAGTTCTTC	-	TRBJ2-1	TRBD1	TRBV6-5
CASSPKTSGGPKNIQYF	TGTGCCAGCAGCCCTAAGACTAGCGGGGGTCCCAAAAACATTCAGTACTTC	-	TRBJ2-4	TRBD2	TRBV5-4
CASSLGPPGRDWGPYEQYF	TGCGCCAGCAGCTTGGGCCCCCCTGGCAGGGATTGGGGCCCCTACGAGCAGTACTTC	once	TRBJ2-7	-	TRBV5-1
CASSEALGEGNGYTF	TGTGCCAGCAGTGAAGCGCTCGGGGAGGGTAATGGCTACACCTTC	-	TRBJ1-2	-	TRBV6-1
CASKFRQYSNQPQHF	TGTGCCAGTAAATTCAGGCAGTATAGCAATCAGCCCCAGCATTTT	-	TRBJ1-5	-	TRBV6-5
CASSHTTGNVNYGYTF	TGCGCCAGCAGTCACACGACAGGGAACGTTAACTATGGCTACACCTTC	-	TRBJ1-2	TRBD1	TRBV23-1
CASRSATPGENEQFF	TGTGCAAGTCGCTCGGCTACTCCAGGGGAGAATGAGCAGTTCTTC	-	TRBJ2-1	-	TRBV12-2
CASSPSGTTETQYF	TGTGCCAGCTCACCATCCGGGACAACCGAGACCCAGTACTTC	-	TRBJ2-5	-	TRBV18
CAVDRGVIQPYEQYF	TGTGCAGTGGACAGGGGGGTAATTCAACCCTACGAGCAGTACTTC	few	TRBJ2-7	TRBD1	TRBV28
CASMWDRRPYEQYF	TGTGCCAGCATGTGGGACAGGAGACCCTACGAGCAGTACTTC	-	TRBJ2-7	TRBD1	TRBV28
CSVGQGGNSPLHF	TGCAGCGTGGGACAAGGAGGTAATTCACCCCTCCACTTT	-	TRBJ1-6	-	TRBV29-1
CASSTLRTGELFF	TGTGCCAGCAGCACCCTGAGGACCGGGGAGCTGTTTTTT	few	TRBJ2-2	-	TRBV5-5
CATSRRLGQLFTDTQYF	TGTGCCACCAGCAGACGACTAGGACAACTTTTCACAGATACGCAGTATTTT	-	TRBJ2-3	-	TRBV15
CASSLRSSGATYNEQFF	TGTGCCAGCAGCTTAAGATCTAGCGGGGCTACCTACAATGAGCAGTTCTTC	-	TRBJ2-1	TRBD2	TRBV7-6
CASSGQGAGMGEQFF	TGTGCCAGCAGCGGACAGGGGGCTGGAATGGGTGAGCAGTTCTTC	-	TRBJ2-1	TRBD1	TRBV2
CASSFPLENEKLFF	TGTGCCAGCAGCTTCCCACTAGAGAATGAAAAACTGTTTTTT	-	TRBJ1-4	-	TRBV7-2
CASSLVGEAYNEQFF	TGTGCCAGCAGCTTAGTAGGGGAGGCCTACAATGAGCAGTTCTTC	-	TRBJ2-1	-	TRBV7-6
CASSLGSGTSTDTQYF	TGTGCCAGCAGTTTAGGGTCCGGGACTAGCACAGATACGCAGTATTTT	-	TRBJ2-3	-	TRBV28
CASSLGPGQNTNYGYTF	TGCGCCAGCAGCTTAGGACCGGGACAGAATACTAACTATGGCTACACCTTC	-	TRBJ1-2	TRBD1	TRBV5-1
CASSQDRTAYGYTF	TGTGCCAGCAGCCAAGACCGGACAGCATATGGCTACACCTTC	few	TRBJ1-2	-	TRBV4-2
CASSDRPHSYEQYF	TGTGCCAGCAGTGATCGCCCACACTCCTACGAGCAGTACTTC	once	TRBJ2-7	-	TRBV2
CASSPGGQGYEQYF	TGTGCCAGCAGTCCAGGCGGACAGGGCTACGAGCAGTACTTC	-	TRBJ2-7	TRBD1	TRBV27
CASSPLGRGQNSYEQYF	TGTGCCAGCTCACCACTTGGTCGCGGACAAAACTCCTACGAGCAGTACTTC	-	TRBJ2-7	-	TRBV18
CASSQDSNSGANVLTF	TGCGCCAGCAGCCAAGATTCCAACTCTGGGGCCAACGTCCTGACTTTC	-	TRBJ2-6	-	TRBV4-3
CASSHTLNTEAFF	TGTGCCAGCAGCCATACATTGAACACTGAAGCTTTCTTT	-	TRBJ1-1	-	TRBV7-7
CASSLGLAGGSGELFF	TGCGCCAGCAGCTTGGGACTAGCGGGGGGATCCGGGGAGCTGTTTTTT	-	TRBJ2-2	TRBD2	TRBV5-1
CASIGQGLNTEAFF	TGTGCCAGCATTGGACAGGGATTGAACACTGAAGCTTTCTTT	-	TRBJ1-1	TRBD1	TRBV2
CASARDEQFF	TGTGCCAGCGCACGCGATGAGCAGTTCTTC	once	TRBJ2-1	-	TRBV6-5
CASSPDSFVPQPQHF	TGCGCCAGCAGCCCCGACAGCTTTGTCCCCCAGCCCCAGCATTTT	once	TRBJ1-5	-	TRBV5-1
CASGLGLKGDTQYF	TGTGCTAGTGGTTTAGGACTAAAAGGAGATACGCAGTATTTT	-	TRBJ2-3	-	TRBV12-5
CASSFGDRVLTGNTIYF	TGTGCCAGCAGTTTCGGTGACAGGGTGTTGACTGGAAACACCATATATTTT	-	TRBJ1-3	TRBD1	TRBV28